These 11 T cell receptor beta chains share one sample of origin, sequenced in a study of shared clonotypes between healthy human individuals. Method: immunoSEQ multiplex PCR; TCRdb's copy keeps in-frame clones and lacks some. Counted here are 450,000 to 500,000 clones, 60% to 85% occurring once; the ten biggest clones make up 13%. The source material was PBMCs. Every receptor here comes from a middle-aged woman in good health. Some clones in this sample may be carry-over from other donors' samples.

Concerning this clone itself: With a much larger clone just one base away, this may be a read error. The CDR3 reads CASSVFDTAELFF. The CDR3 coding sequence is TGTGCCAGCAGCGTATTCGACACCGCGGAGCTGTTTTTT. The V gene is TRBV9, the J gene TRBJ2-2; D is undetermined. The germline V gene has CDR1 SGDLS and CDR2 YYNGEE. CDR3 length: 13 amino acids. The full variable domain, with the rest looked up from reference TRBV9 and TRBJ2-2, is DSGVTQTPKHLITATGQRVTLRCSPRSGDLSVYWYQQSLDQGLQFLIQYYNGEERAKGNILERFSAQQFPDLHSELNLSSLELGDSALYFCASSVFDTAELFFGEGSRLTVL.

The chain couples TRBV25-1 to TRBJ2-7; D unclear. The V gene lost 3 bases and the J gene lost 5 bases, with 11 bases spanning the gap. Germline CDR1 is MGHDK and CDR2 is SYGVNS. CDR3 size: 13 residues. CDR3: CASSEGSVHEQYF. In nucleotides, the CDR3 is TGTGCCAGCAGTGAGGGAAGCGTCCACGAGCAGTACTTC.

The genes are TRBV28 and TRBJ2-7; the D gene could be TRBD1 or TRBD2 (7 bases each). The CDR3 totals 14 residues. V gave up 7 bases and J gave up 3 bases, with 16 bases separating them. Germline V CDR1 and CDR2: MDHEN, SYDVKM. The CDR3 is CASTKDRTSYEQYF. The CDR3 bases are TGTGCCAGCACAAAGGACAGGACTAGCTACGAGCAGTACTTC.

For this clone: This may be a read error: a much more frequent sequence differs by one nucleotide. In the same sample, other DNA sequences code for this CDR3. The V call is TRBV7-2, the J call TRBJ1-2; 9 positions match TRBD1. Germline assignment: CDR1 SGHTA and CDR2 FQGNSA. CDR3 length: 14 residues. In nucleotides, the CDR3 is TGCGCCAGCAGCTTGGGACAGGGTAACTATGGCTACACCTTC. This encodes CASSLGQGNYGYTF. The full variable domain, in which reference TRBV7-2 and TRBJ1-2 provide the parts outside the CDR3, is GAGVSQSPSNKVTEKGKDVELRCDPISGHTALYWYRQSLGQGLEFLIYFQGNSAPDKSGLPSDRFSAERTGGSVSTLTIQRTQQEDSAVYLCASSLGQGNYGYTFGSGTRLTVV.

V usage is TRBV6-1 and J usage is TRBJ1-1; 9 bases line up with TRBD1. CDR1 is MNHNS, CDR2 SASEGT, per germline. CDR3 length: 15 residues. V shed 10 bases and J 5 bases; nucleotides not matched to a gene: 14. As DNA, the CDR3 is TGTGCCAACACCCGTGCCGGGACAGGGTCGACTGAAGCTTTCTTT. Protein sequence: CANTRAGTGSTEAFF.

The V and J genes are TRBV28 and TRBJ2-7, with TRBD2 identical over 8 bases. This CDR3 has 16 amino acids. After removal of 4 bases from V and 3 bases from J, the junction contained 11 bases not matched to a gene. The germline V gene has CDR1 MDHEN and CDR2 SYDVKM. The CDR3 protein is CASSSAGSGIGYEQYF. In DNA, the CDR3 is TGTGCCAGCAGTTCCGCCGGTAGCGGGATAGGCTACGAGCAGTACTTC.

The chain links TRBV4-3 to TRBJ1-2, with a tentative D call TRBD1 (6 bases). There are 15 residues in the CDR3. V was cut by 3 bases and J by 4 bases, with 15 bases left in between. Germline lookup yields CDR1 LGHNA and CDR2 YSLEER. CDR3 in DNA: TGCGCCAGCAGCCAGCCGGACAGAGACATCTATGGCTACACCTTC. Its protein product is CASSQPDRDIYGYTF.

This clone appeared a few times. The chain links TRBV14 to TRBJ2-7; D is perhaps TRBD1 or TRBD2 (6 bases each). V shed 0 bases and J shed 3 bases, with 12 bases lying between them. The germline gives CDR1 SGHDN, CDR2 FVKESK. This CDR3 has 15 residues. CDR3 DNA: TGTGCCAGCAGCCAAGAGCGGGGACACCGCTACGAGCAGTACTTC. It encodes CASSQERGHRYEQYF.

CDR3 in amino acids: CASSCGEQYF. CDR3 coding DNA: TGCGCCAGCAGCTGTGGCGAGCAGTACTTC. V and J are TRBV5-1 and TRBJ2-7; D not certain. Trimming removed 3 bases from V and 6 bases from J, with 4 bases in between. Germline V lookup: CDR1 SGHRS, CDR2 YFSETQ. CDR3 length: 10 amino acids.

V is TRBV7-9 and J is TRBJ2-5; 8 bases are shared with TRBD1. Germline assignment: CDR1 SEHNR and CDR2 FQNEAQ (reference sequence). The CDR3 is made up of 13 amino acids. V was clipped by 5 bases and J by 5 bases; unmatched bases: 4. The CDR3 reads CASSPGGDETQYF. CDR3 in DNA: TGTGCCAGCAGCCCAGGGGGCGACGAGACCCAGTACTTC.

The CDR3 DNA reads as TGTGCCAGCAGCTCCGGGGGCGGCCCCCAGCATTTT. As protein: CASSSGGGPQHF. The chain couples TRBV6-5 to TRBJ1-5; D possibly corresponds to TRBD1 (6 bases). With 6 bases removed from V and 10 bases from J, the gap between germline ends came to 13 bases. The germline V gene has CDR1 MNHEY and CDR2 SVGAGI. The length of the CDR3 is 12 residues.